What follows is one TCR beta chain and its context. CDR3 length equals 11 residues. Germline V lookup: CDR1 SGHTS, CDR2 YDEGEE. V lost 4 bases and J 6 bases, leaving 5 bases between the germline ends. The sample is drawn from a study of blood T cell repertoires in COVID-19. In the authors' workflow: Reference gene primers were amplified, and this amplification served to estimate nucleated cell counts. TCRdb's table, derived via immunoSEQ multiplex PCR, lists solely in-frame clones and lacks some. Clonal size and the V and J genes are those of that table, whereas D and trimming came from the DNA. The sample comprises about 82,000 clones, around four fifths of which are singletons, and about a sixth rests with the top ten.

The origin of this receptor is a man older than 75 with active or convalescent COVID-19. The sample comprised peripheral blood. This chain uses TRBV5-8 with TRBJ2-4; no clear D. The CDR3 spells CASSRVNIQYF. The DNA of the CDR3 is TGTGCCAGCAGCCGGGTAAACATTCAGTACTTC.